The text below deals with one T cell receptor beta chain. Its antigen is still unknown. Clones were read by immunoSEQ multiplex PCR, and TCRdb kept only the in-frame ones, dropping some. There are around 220,000 clones in the sample; over 80% occur only once, and around 15% lies in the top ten. The data were taken from a study of cytomegalovirus exposure and HLA in healthy donors. Across the study: The 100 to 150 validation repertoires, a later analysis reported, used the same platform as the roughly 660 repertoires from the first cohort. General study points: The listing of 160 or so TCR beta chains classed them as cytomegalovirus-associated. The classifier, whose performance was assessed in both the original and validation cohorts, reportedly diagnosed cytomegalovirus status with high specificity and sensitivity. That first-cohort TCR clusters tended to co-occur in the approximately 120 validation repertoires was found in a later analysis.

Sequencing was carried out using PBMCs. The sequence came from a woman aged 25 to 39 in good health and CMV-seropositive.

The DNA for the CDR3 is TGCAGCGTTGAGGGGACAGGGAGCACAGATACGCAGTATTTT. Translating gives CSVEGTGSTDTQYF. The V gene is TRBV29-1, the J gene TRBJ2-3; 9 nucleotides agree with TRBD1. This CDR3 comprises 14 residues. CDR1 SQVTM and CDR2 ANQGSEA come from the germline V gene. The ends lost 3 bases at V and 0 bases at J; junction bases unmatched: 1.